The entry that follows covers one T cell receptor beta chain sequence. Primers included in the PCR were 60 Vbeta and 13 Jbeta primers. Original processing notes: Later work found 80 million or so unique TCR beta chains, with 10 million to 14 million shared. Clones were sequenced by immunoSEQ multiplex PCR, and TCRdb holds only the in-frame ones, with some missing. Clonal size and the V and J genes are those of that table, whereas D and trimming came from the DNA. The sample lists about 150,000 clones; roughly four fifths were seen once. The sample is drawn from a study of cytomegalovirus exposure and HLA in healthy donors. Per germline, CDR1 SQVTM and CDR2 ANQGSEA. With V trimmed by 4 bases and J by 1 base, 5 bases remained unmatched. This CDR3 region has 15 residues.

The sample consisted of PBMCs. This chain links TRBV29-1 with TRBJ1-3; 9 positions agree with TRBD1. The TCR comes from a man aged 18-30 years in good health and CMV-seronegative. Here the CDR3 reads CSVGDRVPSGNTIYF. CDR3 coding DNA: TGCAGCGTTGGGGACAGGGTACCATCTGGAAACACCATATATTTT.